This TCR beta chain came from a study of blood T cells in healthy people across ages (dated by TCRdb to between 2014 and 2017). Context from the whole study: In model experiments, template switching captured about one uniquely barcoded TCR beta cDNA molecule for every two T cells. Age-related changes in TCR beta repertoire diversity were measured in the study by deep sequencing normalized with unique cDNA molecular identifiers. The donors were split into four age groups: young (average about 16 years), middle-aged (about 40), aged (more than 60) and long-lived (82). To avoid experimental bias, donors of different ages were randomly spread across the sequencing lanes. For two donors (one aged 18 to 29 and one aged 80 or older), the study analyzed two additional independent replicas of 1 million unique cDNA reads from the same blood draw.

V and J are trimmed by 1 base and 9 bases, and the gene matches miss 13 bases of the junction. Inclusive of the bounding cysteine and phenylalanine, the CDR3 is 17 residues long. The retained sequence is limited to the CDR3, 51 bases, with the frame set at the first base. Library preparation employed 5' RACE. Instrument used: Illumina HiSeq 2500. The second PCR ran for about 6 to 12 cycles and used a J-beta primer mix along with a sample-barcoded 5' primer. Each TCR beta cDNA molecule received a unique molecular identifier from a template-switch 5' adaptor carrying 12 random nucleotides. Each sample yielded at least 2.5 million CDR3-containing paired-end reads. First-strand cDNA was synthesized from all RNA with the Mint cDNA synthesis kit, primed by a TRBC-specific oligonucleotide. Following uracil-DNA glycosylase treatment, a first 18-cycle PCR with universal primers M1SS and BC2_uni_R was performed on all cDNA. Per the authors' processing: For normalization, 1 million high-quality reads were randomly selected from each sample, with every read carrying a distinct molecular identifier. Instead of being binned into consensus sequences, reads with shared molecular identifiers were discarded. CDR3 identification, clonotype clustering and error correction used MiTCR with a Q25 quality threshold and the strictest error-elimination algorithm. A nonparametric unseen species model with Euler transformation was used to estimate a lower bound on total TCR beta diversity. Using fastp trimming at Q25 and MiXCR clonotype assembly, TCRdb reanalyzed the public sequencing data and kept in-frame beta chains. Every distinct CDR3 protein forms one entry, paired with its most common genes and DNA. TCRdb, not the authors, supplied the V and J calls. Here the sample has under 1,000,000 distinct CDR3 sequences; about 37% occur a single time. Approximately 12% of the sample is taken by the ten largest.

What the work shows at the level of the full study, not this receptor alone: Observed TCR beta diversity correlated strongly with the percentage of naive T cells measured by flow cytometry. Bulk unsorted PBMC profiling prevented conclusive comparison of naive and antigen-experienced compartments. Estimates of total diversity based on one million sequenced T cells were considered lower bounds and underestimates. Observed TCR beta diversity per million T cells fell roughly linearly with age, and a significant reduction was already apparent by age roughly 41. Because donor CMV infection status was unknown, age-related changes in expanded clonotypes were potentially confounded. Compared with the aged group, the long-lived group had more naive CD4+ T cells, fewer expanded clones and increased TCR diversity, a pattern suggesting age selection.

A remark on this clonotype: The antigen this receptor binds is unknown. Qualities for individual bases were not recorded, and no much larger clone is one base off.

Donors were 40 or so systemically healthy Caucasian individuals from Russia aged 6 to 90 years. Each donor gave about 9.7 milliliters of peripheral blood, drawn into EDTA-treated Vacutainer tubes. PBMCs were isolated by Ficoll-Paque density-gradient centrifugation, with at least 6 million obtained per sample. Total RNA was extracted from PBMCs with Trizol reagent, with at least 5 micrograms obtained per sample. Naive CD45RAhigh/CD27high T cell percentages were measured by flow cytometry on a PBMC aliquot from every donor. The receptor was derived from a man between 18 and 35 years old in good health. The chain is made from TRBV12-3 or TRBV12-4 and TRBJ2-1; TRBD2 fits 9 bases in the junction. Sample: blood. The bases read TGTGCCAGCAGTTTAGATTGGCGGGGGGGCCCGTATTGTGAGCAGTTCTTC. Its translation reads: CASSLDWRGGPYCEQFF.